The rows below give T cell receptor beta chains drawn from one sample of a study of cytomegalovirus exposure and HLA in healthy donors. Produced via immunoSEQ multiplex PCR; TCRdb's table is partial and in-frame only. The sample contains about 44,000 clones, 90% to 95% of which appear only once. Source material: PBMCs. Receptors were obtained from a woman between 18 and 30 years old in good health and CMV-seronegative. The conserved cysteine and the conserved F or W are not part of the CDR3 here. The order of the fields is V gene, J gene, CDR3 protein.

>TRBV14|TRBJ2-5
ASSLLQETQY
>TRBV5-1|TRBJ1-6
ASSRGQGDSPLH
>TRBV6-4|TRBJ1-1
ASSAGQGSTEAF
>TRBV28|TRBJ2-7
ASSLASGPSYEQY
>TRBV5-8|TRBJ2-7
ASSLVGTGIGGSYEQY
>TRBV5-1|TRBJ2-5
ASSTGKTQY
>TRBV6-5|TRBJ2-7
ASSFGASYEQY
>TRBV5-6|TRBJ2-3
ASSLIRTGSTDTQY
>TRBV28|TRBJ1-2
ASSFSDRGGYGYT
>TRBV10-3|TRBJ2-2
AIRGDRTANTGELF
>TRBV29-1|TRBJ1-1
SVEGQAETEAF
>TRBV25-1|TRBJ1-5
ASSELNRGDNQPQH
>TRBV2|TRBJ1-5
ASSEEGYSNQPQH
>TRBV2|TRBJ2-2
ASSEGSGGTGELF
>TRBV6-1|TRBJ2-7
ASSGGQEYDEQY
>TRBV29-1|TRBJ1-2
SVEGRGLRGYT
>TRBV6-6|TRBJ1-3
ASSPHYGNTIY
>TRBV6-4|TRBJ2-3
ASSESGGADTQY
>TRBV6-5|TRBJ1-5
ASRYRGGESNQPQH
>TRBV5-4|TRBJ2-3
ASSSGQGEDTQY
>TRBV29-1|TRBJ2-1
SVEDARGLTYNEQF
>TRBV10-1|TRBJ2-7
ASNRQGLGYEQY
>TRBV27|TRBJ2-5
ATSLGPLQETQY
>TRBV7-9|TRBJ2-3
ATLTDTQY
>TRBV11-2|TRBJ2-7
ASSTWTGGEQY
>TRBV29-1|TRBJ2-1
SVAGGLAGGTRSYNEQF
>TRBV19|TRBJ1-2
ASSIFAGNYGYT
>TRBV6-1|TRBJ1-3
ASSEPGTGTGLGNTIY
>TRBV4-1|TRBJ1-2
ASSGTGQLYGYT
>TRBV5-1|TRBJ2-7
ASSGTPSGGSNEQY
>TRBV2|TRBJ2-1
ASSPYPQSTGGNEQF
>TRBV28|TRBJ1-5
ASRIDRISNQPQH
>TRBV5-1|TRBJ2-7
ASSLPGTGNLYEQY
>TRBV6-4|TRBJ2-1
ASSPRGTSFNEQF
>TRBV7-2|NA
ARPGTVRSYEQY